The sequence of this T cell receptor beta chain was determined in a study of STAT5B mutations in CD4+ large granular lymphocyte leukemia. Profiled with immunoSEQ multiplex PCR; TCRdb holds only in-frame clones, not every one. The sample holds about 35,000 clones; 65% to 70% are singletons and the top ten take around 1.7%. The CDR3 has 14 amino acids. J gave up 7 bases and V 1 base, and 5 bases lay outside the gene matches. The germline V gene has CDR1 SGHTA and CDR2 FQGNSA. The TCR sequence derives from a human donor in good health. Sequenced sample: CD4+ T cells from blood buffy coats. The V call is TRBV7-2, the J call TRBJ2-5; 8 nucleotides align to TRBD2. The CDR3 sequence is CASSLEAGGGTQYF. DNA for the CDR3: TGTGCCAGCAGCTTAGAGGCGGGGGGCGGGACCCAGTACTTC.